The next 25 T cell receptor beta chains were all read from a single sample in a study of blood T cell repertoires in COVID-19. Profiling relied on immunoSEQ multiplex PCR, and the TCRdb table lists in-frame clones only, not all of them. In the table there are 40,000 to 45,000 clones, about 87% of which are singletons. Sequencing input: peripheral blood. All receptors derive from a man aged 40-50 years with COVID-19, enrolled during active disease.

This clone was recorded once. This rearrangement joins TRBV29-1 to TRBJ1-5; no clear D. Germline V gene data show CDR1 as SQVTM and CDR2 as ANQGSEA. The CDR3 sequence is 13 residues long. The V end was cut by 4 bases, the J end by 1 base, with 8 bases between. CDR3 loop: CSVATGSNQPQHF. CDR3 DNA sequence: TGCAGCGTTGCGACCGGGAGCAATCAGCCCCAGCATTTT.

The gene calls are TRBV4-2 and TRBJ2-3, with 11 bases that match TRBD1. CDR3 length: 16 amino acids. V lost 4 bases to trimming and J lost 3 bases; unmatched junction nucleotides: 6. The germline V gene encodes CDR1 LGHNA and CDR2 YNFKEQ. Here the CDR3 reads CASSPGDRGKTDTQYF. The CDR3 coding sequence is TGTGCCAGCAGCCCCGGGGACAGGGGGAAGACAGATACGCAGTATTTT.

V usage is TRBV7-9 and J usage is TRBJ2-7; TRBD2 might be the D (6 bases). Trimming pared 0 bases from V and 4 bases from J, leaving 10 bases between. The CDR3 sequence is 14 residues long. CDR1 is SEHNR and CDR2 is FQNEAQ in the germline V gene (reference sequence). As DNA, the CDR3 is TGTGCCAGCAGCTTAGCCGGGACTGAATACGAGCAGTACTTC. It encodes CASSLAGTEYEQYF.

The V call is TRBV25-1, the J call TRBJ1-6; 10 bases fit TRBD1. CDR3 size: 15 residues. CDR1 and CDR2 from the germline V gene are MGHDK and SYGVNS. V trimming: 5 bases; J trimming: 6 bases; junction bases outside the gene matches: 4. CDR3 DNA: TGTGCCAGCAGTTTGGGACAGGGGACTAATTCACCCCTCCACTTT. This translates into CASSLGQGTNSPLHF. The full variable domain, completed using reference TRBV25-1 and TRBJ1-6, is EADIYQTPRYLVIGTGKKITLECSQTMGHDKMYWYQQDPGMELHLIHYSYGVNSTEKGDLSSESTVSRIRTEHFPLTLESARPSHTSQYLCASSLGQGTNSPLHFGNGTRLTVT.

The rearrangement links TRBV28 to TRBJ1-2, with a weak D call TRBD1 (5 bases). Germline V CDR1 and CDR2: MDHEN, SYDVKM. V was pared by 6 bases and J by 4 bases, with 21 bases between. This CDR3 region has 16 residues. The CDR3 is CASSLRASGRSYGYTF. The DNA of the CDR3 is TGTGCCAGCAGCCTCAGGGCTAGCGGGCGAAGCTATGGCTACACCTTC.

The chain employs TRBV28 and TRBJ2-3; D call uncertain. V lost 5 bases and J 2 bases, leaving 14 bases between the germline ends. The CDR3 extends over 15 amino acids. Germline V gives CDR1 MDHEN, CDR2 SYDVKM. DNA for the CDR3: TGTGCCAGCAGTCCATTCGACATCTACACAGATACGCAGTATTTT. This gives the protein CASSPFDIYTDTQYF.

This clone was counted only a few times. The J gene is TRBJ2-3, the V gene TRBV28; 9 bases line up with TRBD2. The CDR3 covers 15 residues. Per germline, CDR1 MDHEN and CDR2 SYDVKM. With 6 bases clipped from V and 4 bases from J, the junction kept 8 bases outside the gene matches. The CDR3 is CASSPGTSISDTQYF. CDR3 nucleotide sequence: TGTGCCAGCAGCCCCGGGACTAGCATCTCAGATACGCAGTATTTT.

For this clone: A junction boundary mismatches the germline segment, possibly from a read error. This rearrangement joins TRBV19 to TRBJ1-2, with D possibly being TRBD1 (5 bases). The CDR3 is made up of 12 amino acids. Germline V lookup: CDR1 LNHDA, CDR2 SQIVND (reference sequence). As DNA, the CDR3 is TGTGCCAGTAGTATAGCAGGGTATGGCTGCACCTTC. Translation: CASSIAGYGCTF.

DNA of the CDR3: TGTGCCTCAATCGGGACAGGGGCCTACGAGCAGTACTTC. It encodes CASIGTGAYEQYF. V is TRBV30 and J is TRBJ2-7; 10 bases line up with TRBD1. Germline CDR1 is GTSNPN and CDR2 is SVGIG (reference sequence). The CDR3 totals 13 residues. J lost 2 bases, V lost 7 bases, and 5 bases had no gene match. Using reference TRBV30 and TRBJ2-7 for the parts outside the CDR3, the full variable domain is SQTIHQWPATLVQPVGSPLSLECTVEGTSNPNLYWYRQAAGRGLQLLFYSVGIGQISSEVPQNLSASRPQDRQFILSSKKLLLSDSGFYLCASIGTGAYEQYFGPGTRLTVT.

The chain combines TRBV15 with TRBJ2-6; D may be TRBD1 (6 bases). The CDR3 length is 16 residues. Trimming removed 5 bases at V and 1 base at J, with 12 bases between. Germline assignment: CDR1 LNHNV and CDR2 YYDKDF (reference sequence). The CDR3 DNA is TGTGCCACCAGCGGACTCACAGGGTCTGGGGCCAACGTCCTGACTTTC. It is translated as CATSGLTGSGANVLTF.

V and J are TRBV20-1 and TRBJ2-2, with 8 bases identical to TRBD1. Germline CDR1 reads DFQATT; CDR2 reads SNEGSKA (reference sequence). CDR3 length: 17 residues. J lost 3 bases, V lost 3 bases, and 12 bases had no gene match. The CDR3 protein is CSASGGHRGSDTGELFF. The CDR3 DNA follows: TGCAGTGCTAGTGGCGGACACAGGGGGTCGGACACCGGGGAGCTGTTTTTT.

The chain recombines TRBV19 with TRBJ2-2; a possible D gene is TRBD2 (5 bases). V was cut by 7 bases and J by 0 bases, with 21 bases left in between. The length of the CDR3 is 18 residues. From germline, CDR1 is LNHDA and CDR2 SQIVND (reference sequence). The CDR3 spells CASTLGLLEAANTGELFF. For the CDR3, the DNA is TGTGCCAGTACCTTAGGCCTGTTGGAGGCCGCGAACACCGGGGAGCTGTTTTTT.

This chain links TRBV2 with TRBJ1-1; D gene ambiguous. Germline V gene data show CDR1 as SNHLY and CDR2 as FYNNEI. The CDR3 consists of 13 residues. V shed 7 bases and J shed 0 bases, with 9 bases lying between them. The CDR3 DNA sequence: TGTGCCAGCAACCTGGCTGTGAACACTGAAGCTTTCTTT. It is translated as CASNLAVNTEAFF.

The chain uses TRBV27 and TRBJ1-1, with a weak D call TRBD1 (6 bases). CDR3 length: 14 residues. Deletions cut 3 bases from V and 1 base from J, with 9 bases between. Germline-derived CDR1 and CDR2 are MNHEY and SMNVEV (reference sequence). The DNA of the CDR3 is TGTGCCAGCAGTTTCCACAGGGAGAACACTGAAGCTTTCTTT. This translates into CASSFHRENTEAFF.

V is TRBV5-5 and J is TRBJ1-1; D is ambiguous. The length of the CDR3 is 13 residues. Germline V gene data show CDR1 as SGHKS and CDR2 as YYEKEE (reference sequence). V was clipped by 4 bases and J by 2 bases, with 9 bases between them. The CDR3 nucleotides are TGTGCCAGCAGCCCCGGGATAAACACTGAAGCTTTCTTT. It yields the protein CASSPGINTEAFF.

This chain connects TRBV28 to TRBJ1-4; 9 positions agree with TRBD1. Trimming cost V 5 bases and J 0 bases; bases outside gene matches: 13. The CDR3 is made up of 19 amino acids. The V gene's germline CDR1 is MDHEN and CDR2 SYDVKM. The CDR3 DNA sequence: TGTGCCAGCAGTGCACCGGGACAGGGAGATCCGGCAACTAATGAAAAACTGTTTTTT. This encodes CASSAPGQGDPATNEKLFF.

A single count supports this clone. CDR3: CASRYRGLAVSTDTQYF. The CDR3 region has the DNA TGTGCCAGCAGATATCGGGGTCTAGCGGTTAGCACAGATACGCAGTATTTT. This rearrangement joins TRBV27 to TRBJ2-3, with 7 bases identical to TRBD2. This CDR3 spans 17 amino acids. Germline trimming cut 6 bases from V and 0 bases from J; bases unmatched to any gene: 12. Germline assignment: CDR1 MNHEY and CDR2 SMNVEV (reference sequence).

This clone was picked up a small number of times. V and J are TRBV6-1 and TRBJ1-6; D remains ambiguous. V was shortened by 3 bases and J by 9 bases, with 9 bases between the two germline ends. CDR1 is MNHNS and CDR2 is SASEGT in the germline V gene. This CDR3 is 13 amino acids long. The CDR3 DNA reads TGTGCCAGCAGTGAGGCGGCCCTTTCACCCCTCCACTTT. Encoded protein: CASSEAALSPLHF.

This clone was found once. The genes are TRBV5-1 and TRBJ2-2, with D tentatively TRBD1 (5 bases). The V end was cut by 0 bases, the J end by 5 bases, with 5 bases between. CDR1 is SGHRS and CDR2 is YFSETQ in the germline V gene. The CDR3 spans 13 residues. The CDR3 sequence is CASSLEGTGELFF. The CDR3 DNA reads as TGCGCCAGCAGCTTGGAGGGGACCGGGGAGCTGTTTTTT.

In DNA, the CDR3 is TGTGCCAGCAGTGATGCCCCAGGGGGCCACTCCTACAATGAGCAGTTCTTC. It codes for CASSDAPGGHSYNEQFF. The V and J genes are TRBV6-1 and TRBJ2-1, with TRBD1 matching over 8 bases. Germline CDR1 MNHNS, CDR2 SASEGT. This CDR3 is 17 amino acids long. Trimming took 3 bases from V and 0 from J; bases not matched to a gene: 7.

This clone appeared once. The chain uses TRBV7-2 and TRBJ2-2; 11 nucleotides line up with TRBD2. Germline CDR1 and CDR2: SGHTA and FQGNSA. The CDR3 is 14 amino acids. V shed 9 bases and J 3 bases; nucleotides not matched to a gene: 3. The CDR3: CASRLAGYTGELFF. CDR3 DNA sequence: TGTGCCAGTAGACTAGCGGGATACACCGGGGAGCTGTTTTTT.

The genes are TRBV2 and TRBJ1-2, with a possible D match to TRBD1 (6 bases). Germline V gene data show CDR1 as SNHLY and CDR2 as FYNNEI. V was clipped by 7 bases and J by 6 bases, with 9 bases between them. The CDR3 totals 11 residues. The CDR3 reads CASTGDHGYTF. The CDR3 bases are TGTGCCAGCACAGGGGACCATGGCTACACCTTC.

This clone was detected only a few times. V gene TRBV2 combines with J gene TRBJ2-7, with unresolved D. Germline CDR1 SNHLY, CDR2 FYNNEI. The CDR3 consists of 13 residues. Trimming removed 7 bases at V and 6 bases at J, with 16 bases between. DNA of the CDR3: TGTGCCAGCAAGAAAAGCTCGTCGGGCGAGCAGTACTTC. This codes for CASKKSSSGEQYF. Using reference TRBV2 and TRBJ2-7 for the parts outside the CDR3, the full variable domain is EPEVTQTPSHQVTQMGQEVILRCVPISNHLYFYWYRQILGQKVEFLVSFYNNEISEKSEIFDDQFSVERPDGSNFTLKIRSTKLEDSAMYFCASKKSSSGEQYFGPGTRLTVT.

The V gene is TRBV3-1 (or the pseudogene TRBV3-2), the J gene TRBJ1-6; a possible D gene is TRBD1 (5 bases). CDR1 LGHDT and CDR2 YNNKEL come from the germline V gene (reference sequence). This CDR3 has 12 residues. Trimming left V 0 bases short and J 14 bases short, with 8 bases between. CDR3 protein: CASSQEYRTLHF. The CDR3 DNA reads TGTGCCAGCAGCCAAGAATACAGGACCCTCCACTTT.

The chain joins TRBV7-3 to TRBJ2-1; 11 positions match TRBD2. The V and J ends lost 3 bases and 5 bases, in that order; junction bases with no gene match: 6. The CDR3 contains 16 residues. Looked up from germline, CDR1 is SGHTA and CDR2 is FQGTGA. The CDR3 here is CASSFIAGGPHNEQFF. CDR3 DNA sequence: TGTGCCAGCAGCTTCATAGCGGGAGGGCCCCACAATGAGCAGTTCTTC.